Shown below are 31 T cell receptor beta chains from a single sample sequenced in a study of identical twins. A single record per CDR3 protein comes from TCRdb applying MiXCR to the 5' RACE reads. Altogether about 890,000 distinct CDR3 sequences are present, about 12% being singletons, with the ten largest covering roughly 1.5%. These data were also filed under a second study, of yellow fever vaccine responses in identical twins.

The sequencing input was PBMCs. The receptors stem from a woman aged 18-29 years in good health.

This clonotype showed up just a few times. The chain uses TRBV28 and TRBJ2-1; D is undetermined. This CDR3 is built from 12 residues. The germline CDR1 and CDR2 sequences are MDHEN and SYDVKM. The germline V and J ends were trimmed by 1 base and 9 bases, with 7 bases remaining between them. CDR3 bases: TGTGCCAGCAGTTTATCCTACTTTGAGCAGTTCTTC. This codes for CASSLSYFEQFF.

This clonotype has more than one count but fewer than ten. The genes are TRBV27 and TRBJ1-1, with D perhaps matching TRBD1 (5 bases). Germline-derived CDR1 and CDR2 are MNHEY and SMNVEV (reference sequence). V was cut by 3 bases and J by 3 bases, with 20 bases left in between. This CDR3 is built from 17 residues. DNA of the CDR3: TGTGCCAGCAGTTTTTGGCCCCCGGCGGGCAGGGACACTGAAGCTTTCTTT. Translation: CASSFWPPAGRDTEAFF.

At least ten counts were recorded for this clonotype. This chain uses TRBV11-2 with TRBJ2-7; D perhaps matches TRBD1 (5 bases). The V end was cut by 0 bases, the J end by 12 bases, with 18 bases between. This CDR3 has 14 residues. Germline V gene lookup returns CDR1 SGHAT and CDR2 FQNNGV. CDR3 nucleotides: TGTGCCAGCAGCTTAGAGGTACAGGCGTCAAGTGTGTACGTC. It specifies CASSLEVQASSVYV.

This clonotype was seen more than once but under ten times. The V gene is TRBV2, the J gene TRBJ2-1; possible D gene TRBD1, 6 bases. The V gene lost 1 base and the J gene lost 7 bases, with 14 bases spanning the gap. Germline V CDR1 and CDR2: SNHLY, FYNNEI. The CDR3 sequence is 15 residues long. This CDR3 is CASSEGTADGNEQFF. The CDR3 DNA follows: TGTGCCAGCAGTGAAGGGACAGCGGATGGTAATGAGCAGTTCTTC.

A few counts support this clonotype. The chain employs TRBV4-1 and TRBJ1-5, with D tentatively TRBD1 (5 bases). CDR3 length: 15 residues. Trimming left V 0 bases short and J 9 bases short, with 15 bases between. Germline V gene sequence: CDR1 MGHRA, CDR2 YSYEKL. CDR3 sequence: CASSQDRQGDPPQHF. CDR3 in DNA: TGCGCCAGCAGCCAAGACCGGCAGGGAGATCCGCCCCAGCATTTT.

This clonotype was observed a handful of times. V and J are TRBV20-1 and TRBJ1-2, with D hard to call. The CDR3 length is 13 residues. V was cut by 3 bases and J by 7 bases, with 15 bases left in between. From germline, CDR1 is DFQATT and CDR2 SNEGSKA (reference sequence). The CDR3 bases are TGCAGTGCTAGTACAGAATCGAAGGGTGGCTACACCTTC. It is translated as CSASTESKGGYTF.

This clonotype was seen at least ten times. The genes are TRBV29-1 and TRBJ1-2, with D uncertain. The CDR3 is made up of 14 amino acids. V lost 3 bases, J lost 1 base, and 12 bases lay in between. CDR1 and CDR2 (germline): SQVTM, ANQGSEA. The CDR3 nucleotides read TGCAGCGTTGACTTAGTCAGCATTAACTATGGCTACACCTTC. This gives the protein CSVDLVSINYGYTF.

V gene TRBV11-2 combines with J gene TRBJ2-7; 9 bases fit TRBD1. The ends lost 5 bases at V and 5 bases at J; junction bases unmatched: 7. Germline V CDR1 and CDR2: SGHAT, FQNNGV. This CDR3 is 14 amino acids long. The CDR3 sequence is CASSRKGDRDEQYV. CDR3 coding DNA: TGTGCCAGCAGCCGAAAAGGGGACAGGGACGAGCAGTACGTC.

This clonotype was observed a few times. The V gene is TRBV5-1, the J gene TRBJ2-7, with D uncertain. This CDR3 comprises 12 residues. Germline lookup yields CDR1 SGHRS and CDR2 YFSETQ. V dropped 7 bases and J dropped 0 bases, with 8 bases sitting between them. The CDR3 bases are TGCGCCAGCCCTCAGAGCTCCTACGAGCAGTACGTC. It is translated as CASPQSSYEQYV.

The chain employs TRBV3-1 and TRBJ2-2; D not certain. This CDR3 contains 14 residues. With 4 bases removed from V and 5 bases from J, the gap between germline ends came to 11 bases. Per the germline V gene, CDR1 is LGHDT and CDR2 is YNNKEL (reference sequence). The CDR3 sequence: CASSRGPGTGELFF. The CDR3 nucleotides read TGTGCCAGCAGCCGAGGTCCGGGTACCGGGGAGCTGTTTTTT.

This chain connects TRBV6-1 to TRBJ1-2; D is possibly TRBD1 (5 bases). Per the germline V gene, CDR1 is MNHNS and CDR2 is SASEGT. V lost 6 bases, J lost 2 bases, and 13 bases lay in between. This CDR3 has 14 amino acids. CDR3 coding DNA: TGTGCCAGCAGACCCCCAGGACAAAACTATGGCTACACCTTC. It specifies CASRPPGQNYGYTF.

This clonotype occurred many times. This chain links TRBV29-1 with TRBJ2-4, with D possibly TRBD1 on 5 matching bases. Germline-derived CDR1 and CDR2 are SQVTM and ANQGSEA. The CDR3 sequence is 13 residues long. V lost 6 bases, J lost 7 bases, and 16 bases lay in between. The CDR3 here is CSVRNTDSNIQYF. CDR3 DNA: TGCAGCGTCCGTAACACAGACAGTAACATTCAGTACTTC.

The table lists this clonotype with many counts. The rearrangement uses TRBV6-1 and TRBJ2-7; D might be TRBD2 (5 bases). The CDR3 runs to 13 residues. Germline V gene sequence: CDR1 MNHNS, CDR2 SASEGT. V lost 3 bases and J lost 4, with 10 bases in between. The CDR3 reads CASSEGETYEQYV. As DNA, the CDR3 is TGTGCCAGCAGTGAGGGAGAGACATACGAGCAGTACGTC.

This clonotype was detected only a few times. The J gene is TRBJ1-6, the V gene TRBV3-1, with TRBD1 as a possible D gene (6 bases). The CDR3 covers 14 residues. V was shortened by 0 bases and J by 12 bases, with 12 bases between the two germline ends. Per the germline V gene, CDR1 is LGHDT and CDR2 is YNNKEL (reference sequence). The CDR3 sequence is CASSQDQGGGPLHF. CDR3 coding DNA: TGTGCCAGCAGCCAAGATCAGGGAGGGGGACCCCTCCACTTT. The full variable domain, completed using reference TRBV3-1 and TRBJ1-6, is DTAVSQTPKYLVTQMGNDKSIKCEQNLGHDTMYWYKQDSKKFLKIMFSYNNKELIINETVPNRFSPKSPDKAHLNLHINSLELGDSAVYFCASSQDQGGGPLHFGNGTRLTVT.

The CDR3 region has the DNA TGTGCCAGCAGCTTAGCGGGAAGCGGGAGCTACAATGAGCAGTTCTTC. It yields the protein CASSLAGSGSYNEQFF. The chain uses TRBV7-6 and TRBJ2-1; 8 positions match TRBD2. Unmatched junction bases numbered 4, after V lost 0 bases and J lost 3 bases. The germline gives CDR1 SGHVS, CDR2 FNYEAQ. This CDR3 comprises 16 residues.

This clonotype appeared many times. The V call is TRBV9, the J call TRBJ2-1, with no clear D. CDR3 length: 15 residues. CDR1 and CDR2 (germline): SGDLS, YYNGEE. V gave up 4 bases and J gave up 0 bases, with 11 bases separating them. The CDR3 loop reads CASSTGRSSYNEQFF. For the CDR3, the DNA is TGTGCCAGCAGCACCGGCCGGAGCTCCTACAATGAGCAGTTCTTC.

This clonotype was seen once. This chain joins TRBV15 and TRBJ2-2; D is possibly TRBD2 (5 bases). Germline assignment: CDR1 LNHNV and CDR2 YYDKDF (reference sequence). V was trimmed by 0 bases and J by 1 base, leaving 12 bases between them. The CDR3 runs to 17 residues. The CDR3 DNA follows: TGTGCCACCAGCAGAGAGGCTTCGGCGGGGAACACCGGGGAGCTGTTTTTT. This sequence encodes CATSREASAGNTGELFF. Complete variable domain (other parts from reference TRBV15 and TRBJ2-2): DAMVIQNPRYQVTQFGKPVTLSCSQTLNHNVMYWYQQKSSQAPKLLFHYYDKDFNNEADTPDNFQSRRPNTSFCFLDIRSPGLGDTAMYLCATSREASAGNTGELFFGEGSRLTVL.

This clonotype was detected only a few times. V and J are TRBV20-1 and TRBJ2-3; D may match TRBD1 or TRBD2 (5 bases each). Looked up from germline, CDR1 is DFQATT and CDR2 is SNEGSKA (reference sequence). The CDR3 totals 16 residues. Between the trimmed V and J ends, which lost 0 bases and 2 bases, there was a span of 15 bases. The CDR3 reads CSARENRGPFTDTQYF. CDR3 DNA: TGCAGTGCTAGAGAAAACCGGGGCCCATTCACAGATACGCAGTATTTT.

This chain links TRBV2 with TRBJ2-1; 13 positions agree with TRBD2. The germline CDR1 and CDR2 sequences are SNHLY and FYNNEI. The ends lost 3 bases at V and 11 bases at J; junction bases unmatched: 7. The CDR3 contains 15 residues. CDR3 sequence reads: CASSDSLTSGRQQFF. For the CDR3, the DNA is TGTGCCAGCAGTGACTCCCTGACTAGCGGGAGGCAGCAGTTCTTC.

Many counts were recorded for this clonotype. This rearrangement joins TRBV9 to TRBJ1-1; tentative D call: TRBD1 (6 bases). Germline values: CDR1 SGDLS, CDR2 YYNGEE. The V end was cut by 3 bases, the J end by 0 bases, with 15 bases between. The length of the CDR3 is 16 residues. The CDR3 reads CASSDKRQALNTEAFF. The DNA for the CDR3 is TGTGCCAGCAGCGATAAGCGACAGGCCCTGAACACTGAAGCTTTCTTT.

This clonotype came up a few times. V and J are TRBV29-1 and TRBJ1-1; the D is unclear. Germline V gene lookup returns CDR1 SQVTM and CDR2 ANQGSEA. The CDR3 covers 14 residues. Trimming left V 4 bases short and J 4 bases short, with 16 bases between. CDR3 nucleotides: TGCAGCGTTGTAAAATCAACTGGAACCACTGAAGCTTTCTTT. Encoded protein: CSVVKSTGTTEAFF.

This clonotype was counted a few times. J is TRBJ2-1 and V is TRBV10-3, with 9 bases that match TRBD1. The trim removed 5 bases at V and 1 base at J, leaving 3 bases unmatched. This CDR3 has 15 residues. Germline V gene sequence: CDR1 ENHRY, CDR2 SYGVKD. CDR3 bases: TGTGCCATCAGTAGGGACAGGGTTTCCTACAATGAGCAGTTCTTC. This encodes CAISRDRVSYNEQFF.

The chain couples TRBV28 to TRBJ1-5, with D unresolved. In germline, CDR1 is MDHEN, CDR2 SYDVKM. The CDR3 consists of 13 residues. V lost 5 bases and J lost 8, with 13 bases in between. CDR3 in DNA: TGTGCCAGCAGTCCATACCCGGGTGAGCCCCAGCATTTT. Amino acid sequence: CASSPYPGEPQHF.

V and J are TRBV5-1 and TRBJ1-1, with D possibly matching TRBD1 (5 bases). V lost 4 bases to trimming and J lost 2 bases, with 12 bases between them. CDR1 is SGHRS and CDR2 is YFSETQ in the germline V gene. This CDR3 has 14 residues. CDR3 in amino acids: CASSRGGINTEAFF. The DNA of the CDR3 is TGCGCCAGCAGCCGGGGGGGAATTAACACTGAAGCTTTCTTT.

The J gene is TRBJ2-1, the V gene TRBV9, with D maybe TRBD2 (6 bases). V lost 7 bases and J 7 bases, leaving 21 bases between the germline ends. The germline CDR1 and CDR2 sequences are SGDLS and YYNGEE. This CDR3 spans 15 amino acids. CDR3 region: CASVRGRDWGNEQFF. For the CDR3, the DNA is TGTGCCAGCGTTCGGGGACGGGACTGGGGAAATGAGCAGTTCTTC.

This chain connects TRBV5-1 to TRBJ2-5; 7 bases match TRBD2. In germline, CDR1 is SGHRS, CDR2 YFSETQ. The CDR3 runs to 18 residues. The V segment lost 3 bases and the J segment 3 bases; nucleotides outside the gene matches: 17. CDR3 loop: CASSWGSGGTPPEETQYF. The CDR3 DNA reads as TGCGCCAGCAGCTGGGGATCGGGGGGAACCCCGCCAGAAGAGACCCAGTACTTC.

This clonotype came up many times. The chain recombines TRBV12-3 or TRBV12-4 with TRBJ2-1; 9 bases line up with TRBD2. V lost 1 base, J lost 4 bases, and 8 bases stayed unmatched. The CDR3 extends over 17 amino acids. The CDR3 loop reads CASSLVGLAGNYNEQFF. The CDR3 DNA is TGTGCCAGCAGTTTAGTTGGGCTAGCGGGAAATTACAATGAGCAGTTCTTC.

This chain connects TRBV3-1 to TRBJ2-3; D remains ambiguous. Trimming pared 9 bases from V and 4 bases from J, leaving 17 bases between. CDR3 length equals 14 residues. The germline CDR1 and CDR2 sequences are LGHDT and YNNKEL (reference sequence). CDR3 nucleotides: TGTGCCAGAGGCCGGGTGGGAAGGGCAGATACGCAGTATTTT. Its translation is CARGRVGRADTQYF.

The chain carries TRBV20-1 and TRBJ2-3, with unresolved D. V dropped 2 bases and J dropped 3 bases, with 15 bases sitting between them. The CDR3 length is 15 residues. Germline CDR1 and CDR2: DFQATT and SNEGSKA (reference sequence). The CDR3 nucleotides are TGCAGTGCTAGAAGGGTCTCTACCATGACAGATACGCAGTATTTT. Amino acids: CSARRVSTMTDTQYF.

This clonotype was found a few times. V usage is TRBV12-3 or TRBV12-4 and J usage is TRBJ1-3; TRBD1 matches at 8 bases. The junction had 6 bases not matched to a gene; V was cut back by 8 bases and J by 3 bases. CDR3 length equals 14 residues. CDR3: CASSPGGFGNTIYF. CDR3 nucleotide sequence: TGTGCCAGCTCTCCAGGGGGCTTTGGAAACACCATATATTTT.

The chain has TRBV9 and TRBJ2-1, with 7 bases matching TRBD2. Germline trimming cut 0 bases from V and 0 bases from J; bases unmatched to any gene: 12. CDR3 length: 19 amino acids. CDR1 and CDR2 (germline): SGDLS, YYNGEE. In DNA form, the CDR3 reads TGTGCCAGCAGCGTAGAGTCTCCGCTAGCGGCGGGCTCCTACAATGAGCAGTTCTTC. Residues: CASSVESPLAAGSYNEQFF.